This T cell receptor beta chain is from a study of breast tumors, draining lymph nodes, adjacent tissues (dated by TCRdb to the mid-2010s). At the level of the whole study: The study compared TCR beta repertoires across tumor, adjacent nontumor tissue and axillary lymph nodes from breast cancer patients. The study aimed to assess the relationships and possible T-cell exchange between tumor, surrounding tissue and draining lymph node repertoires in human breast cancer. Overall study results and their limits: Tumors showed preferential V and J gene usage, and their T-cell repertoire diversity fell below that of lymph nodes yet above that of nontumor tissue. A scenario in which most tumor T cells derive from the lymph node and then expand within tumor tissue was judged to be consistent with the data. The conclusion that tumor T cells originate in lymph nodes was presented as consistent with a hypothesis rather than as directly demonstrated. Tumor and nontumor tissue repertoires were significantly more similar in luminal-like than in basal-like breast cancer.

This clonotype was seen at least ten times. Its antigen is still unknown. Base-call qualities are not available, and no considerably larger clone is one nucleotide away. The listed sequencing device is Illumina HiSeq 2000. TCR beta chain libraries were generated through multiplex PCR amplification. High-throughput sequencing was used to analyze the amplified TCR beta chain products. TCRdb reprocessing: public reads trimmed at Q25 with fastp, clones called with MiXCR, in-frame beta chains kept. CDR3 protein duplicates are merged, each entry listing the most common genes and DNA. In this sample the table shows approximately 52,000 distinct CDR3 sequences, roughly 39% of which occur a single time. Roughly a tenth of the sample goes to the ten largest clones. CDR1 and CDR2, per the germline V gene, are MNHEY and SVGAGI. The CDR3 holds 17 amino acids from the cysteine to the phenylalanine. This entry keeps only the CDR3 DNA: 51 bases, framed from base 1. Trimming leaves V shorter by 5 bases and J shorter by 7 bases, with the junction holding 12 bases beyond the gene matches.

The sequence was collected from a female donor with breast cancer. Some clones in this sample may be carry-over from other donors' samples. The chain is assembled from TRBV6-5 and TRBJ2-1, and 12 junctional nucleotides match TRBD2. Sample: breast tumor tissue. The DNA sequence reads TGTGCCAGCAGTACCCAAAGACTAGCGGGAGCACGTAATGAGCAGTTCTTC. Its coded protein is CASSTQRLAGARNEQFF.